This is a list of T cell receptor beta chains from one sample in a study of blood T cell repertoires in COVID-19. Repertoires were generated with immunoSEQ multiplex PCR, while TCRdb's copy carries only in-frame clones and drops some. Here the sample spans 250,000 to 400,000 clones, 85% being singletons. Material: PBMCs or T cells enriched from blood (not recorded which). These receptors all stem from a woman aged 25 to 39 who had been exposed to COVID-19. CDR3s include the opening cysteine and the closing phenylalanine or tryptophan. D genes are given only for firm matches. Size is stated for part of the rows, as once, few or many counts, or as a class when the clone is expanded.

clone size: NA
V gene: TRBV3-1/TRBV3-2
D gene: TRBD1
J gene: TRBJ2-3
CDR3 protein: CASRKRTGQGGLTSTDTQYF
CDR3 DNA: TGTGCCAGCCGAAAGCGAACCGGACAGGGGGGCCTAACTAGCACAGATACGCAGTATTTT

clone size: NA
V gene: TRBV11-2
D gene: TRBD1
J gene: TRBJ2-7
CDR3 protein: CASSWGQGGYEQYF
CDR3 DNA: TGTGCCAGCAGCTGGGGACAGGGTGGCTACGAGCAGTACTTC

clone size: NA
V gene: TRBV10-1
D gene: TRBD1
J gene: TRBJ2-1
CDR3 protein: CASSGTGGSYNEQFF
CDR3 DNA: TGCGCCAGCAGTGGGACAGGGGGCTCCTACAATGAGCAGTTCTTC

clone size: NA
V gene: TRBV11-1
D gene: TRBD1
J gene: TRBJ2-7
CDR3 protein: CASSLTGGAYEQYF
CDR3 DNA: TGTGCCAGCAGCTTGACAGGGGGCGCCTACGAGCAGTACTTC

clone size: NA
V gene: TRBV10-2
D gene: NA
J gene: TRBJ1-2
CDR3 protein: CASSGGLTSNYGYTF
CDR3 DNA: TGCGCCAGCAGTGGAGGACTAACCTCTAACTATGGCTACACCTTC

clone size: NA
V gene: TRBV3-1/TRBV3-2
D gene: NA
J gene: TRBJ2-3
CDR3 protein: CASSQDRAGWTSTDTQYF
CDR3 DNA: TGTGCCAGCAGCCAAGATAGAGCTGGCTGGACAAGCACAGATACGCAGTATTTT

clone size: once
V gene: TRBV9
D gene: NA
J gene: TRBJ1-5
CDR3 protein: CASSVGSNQPQHF
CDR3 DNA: TGTGCCAGCAGCGTTGGCAGCAATCAGCCCCAGCATTTT

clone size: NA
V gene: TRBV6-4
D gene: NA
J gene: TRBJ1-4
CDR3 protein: CASSDSWDKDYEKLFF
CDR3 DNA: TGTGCCAGCAGTGACTCGTGGGACAAGGATTATGAAAAACTGTTTTTT

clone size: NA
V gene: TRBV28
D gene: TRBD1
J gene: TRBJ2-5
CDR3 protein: CASSFLLPHRGLETQYF
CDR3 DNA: TGTGCCAGCAGTTTCCTTCTCCCGCACAGGGGATTAGAGACCCAGTACTTC

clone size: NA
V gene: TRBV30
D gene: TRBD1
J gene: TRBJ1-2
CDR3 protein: CAWSPGQGANYGYTF
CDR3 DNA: TGTGCCTGGAGCCCGGGACAGGGGGCTAACTATGGCTACACCTTC

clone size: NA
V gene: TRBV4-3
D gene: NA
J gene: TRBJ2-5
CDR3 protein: CASSQWGGLEETQYF
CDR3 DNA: TGCGCCAGCAGCCAATGGGGGGGCCTGGAGGAGACCCAGTACTTC

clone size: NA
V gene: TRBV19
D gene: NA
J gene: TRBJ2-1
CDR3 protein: CASSISVNEQFF
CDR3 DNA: TGTGCCAGTAGTATCTCTGTCAATGAGCAGTTCTTC

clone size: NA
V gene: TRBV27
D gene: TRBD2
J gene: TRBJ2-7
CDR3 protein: CASSLSGGYYEQYF
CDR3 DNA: TGTGCCAGCAGTTTGAGCGGGGGGTACTACGAGCAGTACTTC

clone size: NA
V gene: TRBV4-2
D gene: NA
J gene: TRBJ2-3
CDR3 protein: CASSHGDTQYF
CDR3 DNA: TGTGCCAGCAGCCATGGCGATACGCAGTATTTT